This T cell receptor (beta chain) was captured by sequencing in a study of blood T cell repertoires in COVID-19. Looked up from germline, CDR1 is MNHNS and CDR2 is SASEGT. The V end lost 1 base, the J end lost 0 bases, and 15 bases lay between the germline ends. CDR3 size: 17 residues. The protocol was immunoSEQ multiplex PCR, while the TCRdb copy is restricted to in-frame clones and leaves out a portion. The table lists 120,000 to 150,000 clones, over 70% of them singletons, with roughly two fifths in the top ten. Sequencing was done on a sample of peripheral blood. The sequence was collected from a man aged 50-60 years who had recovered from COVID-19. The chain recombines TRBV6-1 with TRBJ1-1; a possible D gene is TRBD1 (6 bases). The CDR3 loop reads CASSEGFNRDMNTEAFF. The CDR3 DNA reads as TGTGCCAGCAGTGAAGGATTTAACAGGGATATGAACACTGAAGCTTTCTTT.